This TCR beta chain is from a study of low-dose radiotherapy and immunotherapy resistance in tumors. The CDR3 totals 13 residues. Germline-derived CDR1 and CDR2 are SNHLY and FYNNEI. V lost 7 bases and J lost 3, with 10 bases in between. Gene-specific TRAV and TRBV primers were used for first-strand cDNA, covering alpha and beta chains. TCRs were put through about 20 PCR cycles of amplification with Phusion. A constant-region primer and the V-primer adapter served as the primer pair. TCRdb called the reads again in MiXCR, with one record for every CDR3 protein. The sample lists 75,000 to 95,000 distinct CDR3 sequences, 20% seen once, with over 10% in the top ten. The time point was: after trial treatment. The treatment: LDRT plus nivolumab, ipilimumab, low-dose cyclophosphamide and aspirin (RACIN trial). Each eligible patient had an advanced solid tumor, and these tumors lacked tumor-infiltrating lymphocytes.

The sample holds many counts of this clonotype. This sequence was found in a female donor with ovarian cancer. The chain has TRBV2 and TRBJ2-1; D gene ambiguous. The starting material was PBMCs, obtained after low-dose radiotherapy plus immunotherapy. Here the CDR3 DNA reads TGTGCCAGCAATTCCGACGGCTACAATGAGCAGTTCTTC. Translating gives CASNSDGYNEQFF.